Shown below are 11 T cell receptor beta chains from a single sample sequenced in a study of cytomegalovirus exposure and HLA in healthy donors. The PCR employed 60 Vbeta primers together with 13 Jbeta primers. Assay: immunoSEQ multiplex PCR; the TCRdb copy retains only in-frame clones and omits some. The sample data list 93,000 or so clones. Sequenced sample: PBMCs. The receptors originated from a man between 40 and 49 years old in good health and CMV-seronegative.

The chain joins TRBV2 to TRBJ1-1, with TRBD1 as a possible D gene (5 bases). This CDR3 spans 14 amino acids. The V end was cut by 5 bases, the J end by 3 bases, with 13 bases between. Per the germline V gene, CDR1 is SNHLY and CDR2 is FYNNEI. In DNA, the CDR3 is TGTGCCAGCAGTACCGGGACTTATCACACTGAAGCTTTCTTT. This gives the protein CASSTGTYHTEAFF.

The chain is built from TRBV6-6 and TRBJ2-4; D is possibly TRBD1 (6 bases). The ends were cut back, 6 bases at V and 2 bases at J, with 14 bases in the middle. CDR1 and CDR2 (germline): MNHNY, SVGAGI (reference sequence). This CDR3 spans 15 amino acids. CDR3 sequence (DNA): TGTGCCAGCAGCCCGACAGGTCTATCCAAAAACATTCAGTACTTC. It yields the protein CASSPTGLSKNIQYF.

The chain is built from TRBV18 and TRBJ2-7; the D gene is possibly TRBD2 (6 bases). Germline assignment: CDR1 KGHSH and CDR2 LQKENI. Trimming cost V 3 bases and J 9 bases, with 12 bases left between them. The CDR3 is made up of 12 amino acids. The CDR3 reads CASSPGEVVQYF. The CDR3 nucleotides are TGTGCCAGCTCACCGGGGGAGGTTGTGCAGTACTTC.

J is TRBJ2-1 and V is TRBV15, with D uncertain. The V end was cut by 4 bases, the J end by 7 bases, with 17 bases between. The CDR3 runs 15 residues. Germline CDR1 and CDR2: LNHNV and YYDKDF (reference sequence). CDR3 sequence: CATSTRSLNANEQFF. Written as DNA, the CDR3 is TGTGCCACCAGCACGCGGTCCCTAAATGCGAATGAGCAGTTCTTC.

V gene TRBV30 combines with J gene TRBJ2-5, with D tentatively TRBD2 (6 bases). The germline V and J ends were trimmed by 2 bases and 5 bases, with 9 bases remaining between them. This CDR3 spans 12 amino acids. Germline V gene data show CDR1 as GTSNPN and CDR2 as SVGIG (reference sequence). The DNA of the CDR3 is TGTGCCTGGAGTACGAGCGGGGAGACCCAGTACTTC. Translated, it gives CAWSTSGETQYF.

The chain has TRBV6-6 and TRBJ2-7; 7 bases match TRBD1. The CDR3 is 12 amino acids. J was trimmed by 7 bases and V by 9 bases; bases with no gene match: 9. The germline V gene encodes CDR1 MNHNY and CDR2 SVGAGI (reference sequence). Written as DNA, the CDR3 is TGTGCCAGTCGGCCAGGGGGTAATGAGCAGTACTTC. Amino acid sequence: CASRPGGNEQYF.

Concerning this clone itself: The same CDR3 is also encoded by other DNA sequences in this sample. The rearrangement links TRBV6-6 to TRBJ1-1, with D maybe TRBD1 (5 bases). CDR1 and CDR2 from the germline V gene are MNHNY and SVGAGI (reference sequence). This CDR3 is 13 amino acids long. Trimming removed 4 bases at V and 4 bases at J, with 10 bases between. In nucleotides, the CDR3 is TGTGCCAGCAGTTTCCAGGGTGGCACTGAAGCTTTCTTT. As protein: CASSFQGGTEAFF.

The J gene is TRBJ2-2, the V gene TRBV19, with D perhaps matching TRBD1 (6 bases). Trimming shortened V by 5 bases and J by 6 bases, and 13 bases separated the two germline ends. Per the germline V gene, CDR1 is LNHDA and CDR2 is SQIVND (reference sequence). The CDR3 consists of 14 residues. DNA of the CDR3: TGTGCCAGTAGTCTGAGGGGGAAGGCCGGGGAGCTGTTTTTT. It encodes CASSLRGKAGELFF.

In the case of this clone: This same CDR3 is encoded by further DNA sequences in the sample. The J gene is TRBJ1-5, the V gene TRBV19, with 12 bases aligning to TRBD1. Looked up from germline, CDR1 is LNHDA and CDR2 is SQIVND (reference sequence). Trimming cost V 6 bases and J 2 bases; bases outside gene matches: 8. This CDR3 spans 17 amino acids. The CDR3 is CASRPGQGARGNQPQHF. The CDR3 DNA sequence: TGTGCCAGTAGACCGGGACAGGGGGCGCGTGGCAATCAGCCCCAGCATTTT.

CDR3 amino acids: CASLSSLDEKLFF. The CDR3 DNA is TGTGCCAGCCTAAGTTCGTTGGATGAAAAACTGTTTTTT. This chain connects TRBV2 to TRBJ1-4; D gene ambiguous. Trimming took off 8 bases at V and 6 bases at J, with 13 bases between the two ends. The CDR3 consists of 13 residues. The germline V gene encodes CDR1 SNHLY and CDR2 FYNNEI.

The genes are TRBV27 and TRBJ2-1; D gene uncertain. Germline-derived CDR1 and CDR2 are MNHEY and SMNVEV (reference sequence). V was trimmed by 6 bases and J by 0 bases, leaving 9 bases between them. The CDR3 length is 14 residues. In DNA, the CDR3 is TGTGCCAGCAGGCGCTATAGCTCCTACAATGAGCAGTTCTTC. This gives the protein CASRRYSSYNEQFF.